This T cell receptor beta chain was identified during a study of blood T cells in healthy people across ages. General study results and limits: Researchers said unsorted PBMCs prevented a conclusive naive versus antigen-experienced comparison.

The table lists this clonotype with a count of one. Its target is not known. CDR3 length equals 17 residues. Trimming removed 0 bases at V and 1 base at J, with 15 bases between. From germline, CDR1 is PRHDT and CDR2 FYEKMQ (reference sequence). Together with a sample-barcoded 5' primer, a J-beta primer mix was included in a second PCR lasting about 7 to 12 cycles. MiXCR, applied by TCRdb to the 5' RACE reads, yields one record per CDR3 protein. The profile shows about 1,500,000 distinct CDR3 sequences, 42% of them singletons. The source material was blood. This TCR was recovered from a woman aged 18-35 years in good health. The chain employs TRBV13 and TRBJ1-2; tentative D call: TRBD1 (5 bases). The CDR3 DNA follows: TGTGCCAGCAGCTTAGGCGTAGGGACCGCTGATAACTATGGCTACACCTTC. This codes for CASSLGVGTADNYGYTF.